These 21 T cell receptor beta chains came from one sample sequenced in a study of shared clonotypes between healthy human individuals. Only in-frame clones appear in the TCRdb table, and some are missing; sequencing was by immunoSEQ multiplex PCR. The data contain about a million clones, about 80% of them singletons. Sequencing was done on a sample of memory CD4+ T cells sorted from blood. The sample's subset: CD45RA-negative fraction. The receptors come from a man in his late teens or twenties in good health.

The chain carries TRBV11-2 and TRBJ2-3; 9 bases align to TRBD2. The CDR3 consists of 14 residues. The J segment lost 8 bases and the V segment lost 5 bases, leaving 8 bases of the junction unmatched. CDR1 is SGHAT and CDR2 is FQNNGV in the germline V gene. CDR3: CASSDLAGSRTQYF. CDR3 nucleotides: TGTGCCAGCAGCGACCTAGCGGGGTCACGTACGCAGTATTTT. Together with reference TRBV11-2 and TRBJ2-3, the CDR3 gives the full variable domain: EAGVAQSPRYKIIEKRQSVAFWCNPISGHATLYWYQQILGQGPKLLIQFQNNGVVDDSQLPKDRFSAERLKGVDSTLKIQPAKLEDSAVYLCASSDLAGSRTQYFGPGTRLTVL.

The rearrangement links TRBV10-2 to TRBJ2-7; 12 bases agree with TRBD1. V gave up 3 bases and J gave up 3 bases; unmatched junction bases: 3. Germline V CDR1 and CDR2: WSHSY, SAAADI. This CDR3 spans 15 amino acids. As DNA, the CDR3 is TGCGCCAGCAGTGACCGGGACAGGGGGCACTACGAGCAGTACTTC. It encodes CASSDRDRGHYEQYF.

The chain is built from TRBV5-1 and TRBJ2-7, with TRBD1 matching over 7 bases. CDR1 is SGHRS, CDR2 YFSETQ, per germline. V dropped 6 bases and J dropped 3; count of bases not matched to a gene: 12. This CDR3 comprises 15 residues. DNA of the CDR3: TGCGCCAGCATCTTTTCGACAGGGACCGTCTACGAGCAGTACTTC. Its translation is CASIFSTGTVYEQYF.

This chain links TRBV2 with TRBJ2-5; 8 nucleotides match TRBD2. With 0 bases clipped from V and 4 bases from J, the junction kept 10 bases outside the gene matches. Looked up from germline, CDR1 is SNHLY and CDR2 is FYNNEI. This CDR3 is built from 17 residues. The CDR3 loop reads CASSEARTGGGRETQYF. The CDR3 DNA sequence: TGTGCCAGCAGTGAAGCGCGAACCGGGGGGGGAAGAGAGACCCAGTACTTC. Looking up the rest from reference TRBV2 and TRBJ2-5 gives the full variable domain: EPEVTQTPSHQVTQMGQEVILRCVPISNHLYFYWYRQILGQKVEFLVSFYNNEISEKSEIFDDQFSVERPDGSNFTLKIRSTKLEDSAMYFCASSEARTGGGRETQYFGPGTRLLVL.

This chain links TRBV6-5 with TRBJ2-5, with 9 bases fitting TRBD2. The CDR3 runs to 13 residues. The J segment lost 3 bases and the V segment lost 10 bases, leaving 6 bases of the junction unmatched. Germline assignment: CDR1 MNHEY and CDR2 SVGAGI. The CDR3 sequence: CANAGGEEETQYF. CDR3 sequence (DNA): TGTGCCAATGCGGGGGGGGAGGAAGAGACCCAGTACTTC.

The chain recombines TRBV18 with TRBJ2-5; D possibly matches TRBD1 or TRBD2 (6 bases each). Germline lookup yields CDR1 KGHSH and CDR2 LQKENI. Trimming pared 4 bases from V and 3 bases from J, leaving 12 bases between. This CDR3 contains 14 residues. CDR3 sequence (DNA): TGTGCCAGCTCACGGAGGGGGTCCGAAGAGACCCAGTACTTC. It yields the protein CASSRRGSEETQYF.

This clone was counted between two and nine times. This chain joins TRBV4-2 and TRBJ2-7, with TRBD2 matching over 10 bases. Germline CDR1 is LGHNA and CDR2 is YNFKEQ. CDR3 length: 16 residues. V shed 0 bases, J shed 0 bases, and the junction held 2 bases outside the gene matches. DNA for the CDR3: TGTGCCAGCAGCCAAGACCTAGCGGGGGCCTCCTACGAGCAGTACTTC. This translates into CASSQDLAGASYEQYF.

This chain connects TRBV9 to TRBJ1-6; D may be TRBD1 (6 bases). Trimming removed 4 bases at V and 5 bases at J, with 16 bases between. The CDR3 spans 16 residues. CDR1 and CDR2 (germline): SGDLS, YYNGEE. CDR3: CASSPGGGGDNSPLHF. In DNA, the CDR3 is TGTGCCAGCAGCCCTGGAGGAGGGGGTGATAATTCACCCCTCCACTTT.

On this clone: Just one base apart from a much larger clone, this may be a read error. The V and J genes are TRBV7-8 and TRBJ1-3, with TRBD1 as a possible D gene (5 bases). This CDR3 contains 15 residues. CDR1 and CDR2 (germline): SGHVS, FQNEAQ. V lost 1 base, J lost 0 bases, and 7 bases lay in between. The CDR3 region is CASSLERGSGNTIYF. CDR3 coding DNA: TGTGCCAGCAGCTTAGAAAGGGGCTCTGGAAACACCATATATTTT.

The chain links TRBV30 to TRBJ1-3; D possibly corresponds to TRBD1 (5 bases). The CDR3 extends over 15 amino acids. Germline V lookup: CDR1 GTSNPN, CDR2 SVGIG (reference sequence). Here the CDR3 reads CGSGRKQDTGNTIYF. CDR3 in DNA: TGTGGATCGGGCCGGAAACAGGATACTGGAAACACCATATATTTT.

The genes are TRBV4-3 and TRBJ2-5; a weak D match, TRBD1 (7 bases). Germline CDR1 is LGHNA and CDR2 is YSLEER. The CDR3 consists of 16 residues. The V gene lost 1 base and the J gene lost 4 bases, with 16 bases spanning the gap. CDR3 in DNA: TGCGCCAGCAGCCAAGGCGTCGGAGGGGGCGGAGAGACCCAGTACTTC. Its protein is CASSQGVGGGGETQYF.

This chain uses TRBV19 with TRBJ2-2; no clear D. Per germline, CDR1 LNHDA and CDR2 SQIVND (reference sequence). The germline V and J ends were trimmed by 6 bases and 6 bases, with 8 bases remaining between them. The CDR3 sequence is 12 residues long. This CDR3 reads CASSVVPGELFF. CDR3 nucleotide sequence: TGTGCCAGTAGCGTCGTCCCCGGGGAGCTGTTTTTT.

CDR3 coding DNA: TGTGCCAGCAGCGAGGGACAGGGTAACTATGGCTACACCTTC. It yields the protein CASSEGQGNYGYTF. The chain employs TRBV9 and TRBJ1-2, with 9 nucleotides matching TRBD1. The CDR3 runs to 14 residues. Germline V gene data show CDR1 as SGDLS and CDR2 as YYNGEE. V lost 3 bases and J lost 1; bases outside the gene matches: 1.

The gene calls are TRBV5-4 and TRBJ2-1, with 9 bases fitting TRBD2. CDR3 length: 16 amino acids. V was pared by 2 bases and J by 4 bases, with 7 bases of the junction left unmatched. Germline V lookup: CDR1 SGHNT, CDR2 YYREEE (reference sequence). The CDR3 is CASSLGPAGGYNEQFF. For the CDR3, the DNA is TGTGCCAGCAGCTTAGGACCAGCGGGGGGATACAATGAGCAGTTCTTC.

V gene TRBV6-6 combines with J gene TRBJ2-6; no reliable D call. Trimming shortened V by 0 bases and J by 5 bases, and 8 bases separated the two germline ends. CDR1 is MNHNY and CDR2 is SVGAGI in the germline V gene (reference sequence). The CDR3 length is 15 residues. The CDR3 spells CASSYSASRANVLTF. Here the CDR3 DNA reads TGTGCCAGCAGTTACTCAGCCTCGAGGGCCAACGTCCTGACTTTC.

V is TRBV7-9 and J is TRBJ1-6; tentative D call: TRBD1 (5 bases). This CDR3 is built from 13 residues. V was pared by 7 bases and J by 10 bases, with 14 bases between. Germline values: CDR1 SEHNR, CDR2 FQNEAQ (reference sequence). This CDR3 reads CASTTTGESPLHF. CDR3 coding DNA: TGTGCCAGCACCACAACAGGCGAATCACCCCTCCACTTT. Complete variable domain (other parts from reference TRBV7-9 and TRBJ1-6): DTGVSQNPRHKITKRGQNVTFRCDPISEHNRLYWYRQTLGQGPEFLTYFQNEAQLEKSRLLSDRFSAERPKGSFSTLEIQRTEQGDSAMYLCASTTTGESPLHFGNGTRLTVT.

This clone turned up a few times. This specimen includes other DNA sequences encoding the same CDR3. V and J are TRBV30 and TRBJ1-5; D not certain. Trimming removed 0 bases at V and 6 bases at J, with 9 bases between. The CDR3 spans 13 residues. Germline assignment: CDR1 GTSNPN and CDR2 SVGIG (reference sequence). The CDR3 reads CAWSVSGGQPQHF. The CDR3, as DNA: TGTGCCTGGAGTGTCTCGGGCGGTCAGCCCCAGCATTTT.

The CDR3 protein is CAWSRQGSQPQHF. CDR3 sequence (DNA): TGTGCCTGGAGTCGACAGGGAAGCCAGCCCCAGCATTTT. This sequence joins TRBV30 and TRBJ1-5; 7 positions agree with TRBD1. V gave up 2 bases and J gave up 7 bases; unmatched junction bases: 5. Germline V gene sequence: CDR1 GTSNPN, CDR2 SVGIG (reference sequence). This CDR3 is 13 amino acids long.

The chain couples TRBV6-1 to TRBJ2-1; TRBD1 agrees at 10 bases. CDR3 size: 15 residues. Looked up from germline, CDR1 is MNHNS and CDR2 is SASEGT. V dropped 6 bases and J dropped 5; count of bases not matched to a gene: 7. In DNA form, the CDR3 reads TGTGCCAGCAGCGAGACAGGGGGCTCTCACAATGAGCAGTTCTTC. Protein sequence: CASSETGGSHNEQFF.

V gene TRBV29-1 combines with J gene TRBJ1-1; D is uncertain. V lost 6 bases, J lost 0 bases, and 11 bases lay in between. Germline V CDR1 and CDR2: SQVTM, ANQGSEA. This CDR3 spans 13 amino acids. The CDR3 DNA is TGCAGCGTGAGTCTGGGGATGAACACTGAAGCTTTCTTT. This encodes CSVSLGMNTEAFF.

This clone has more than one count but fewer than ten. A much larger clone differs by one base, so this may be a read error. This sample includes further DNA sequences coding for the same CDR3. The chain employs TRBV7-9 and TRBJ2-3; D unresolved. Germline V gene data show CDR1 as SEHNR and CDR2 as FQNEAQ (reference sequence). Trimming took 2 bases from V and 3 from J, leaving 0 bases between them. The CDR3 sequence is 11 residues long. The CDR3 protein is CASSLTDTQYF. In DNA form, the CDR3 reads TGTGCCAGCAGCTTAACAGATACGCAGTATTTT.